The source of this T cell receptor (beta chain) is a study of T cell responses to AZD1222 COVID-19 vaccine. Turning to this clone: The antigen remains undetermined.

Points from the study as a whole: Baseline seropositives among AZD1222 recipients totaled only 5 to 7. Females made up more of the donors, who were largely white British, and clonal diversity may have come out too low. Samples come after the peak T cell response, not at day 14.

Per the germline V gene, CDR1 is MNHNS and CDR2 is SASEGT. The CDR3 contains 17 residues. V was pared by 2 bases and J by 0 bases, with 14 bases between. Libraries were prepared by immunoSEQ multiplex PCR; TCRdb keeps only in-frame clonotypes and omits some of them. The data show roughly 120,000 clones, with roughly 87% seen just once and around 2.6% held by the top ten. The TCR comes from an adult who received the AZD1222 COVID-19 vaccine. This rearrangement joins TRBV6-1 to TRBJ1-3; D unclear. The specimen comprised peripheral blood, sampled 28 days after the second AZD1222 dose. The DNA of the CDR3 is TGTGCCAGCAGTGAATTATTCGTGGTGAGCTCTGGAAACACCATATATTTT. As protein: CASSELFVVSSGNTIYF.